A single sample gave rise to the 20 T cell receptor beta chains below, sequenced in a study of a mutant IDH1 vaccine in newly diagnosed glioma. Noted time point: week 35, safety follow-up. Alongside topical imiquimod, each dose of vaccine comprised 300 ug of mutant IDH1 20-mer peptide. These receptors' targets are unknown. The assay was immunoSEQ multiplex PCR, and TCRdb's table has in-frame clones only and misses some. The sample has tens of thousands of clones; approximately 80% are singletons. Here the sequenced sample was PBMCs, taken from a glioma patient whose treatment included an IDH1 peptide vaccine. Every receptor here comes from a man aged 25 to 40 with glioma.

The J gene is TRBJ1-1, the V gene TRBV2; D remains unclear. This CDR3 contains 13 residues. The germline CDR1 and CDR2 sequences are SNHLY and FYNNEI. Trimming took off 8 bases at V and 1 base at J, with 11 bases between the two ends. Here the CDR3 DNA reads TGTGCCAGCTTGGTGATTAGGAACACTGAAGCTTTCTTT. This gives the protein CASLVIRNTEAFF.

The chain's CDR3 is CASNRQLFNYGYTF. CDR3 nucleotides: TGTGCCAGCAATCGACAGCTTTTTAACTATGGCTACACCTTC. V and J are TRBV28 and TRBJ1-2; possibly TRBD1 for D (5 bases). Germline V lookup: CDR1 MDHEN, CDR2 SYDVKM. This CDR3 has 14 amino acids. Trimming shortened V by 7 bases and J by 1 base, and 13 bases separated the two germline ends.

The chain recombines TRBV30 with TRBJ1-5; weak D call: TRBD1 (5 bases). There are 19 residues in the CDR3. CDR1 is GTSNPN and CDR2 is SVGIG in the germline V gene (reference sequence). V was shortened by 0 bases and J by 6 bases, with 27 bases between the two germline ends. The CDR3 nucleotides read TGTGCCTGGAGTGTATCAGGGATCGGTGGTGGACTTAACATTCAGCCCCAGCATTTT. As protein: CAWSVSGIGGGLNIQPQHF.

The V gene is TRBV7-2, the J gene TRBJ2-7; 9 bases align to TRBD2. This CDR3 spans 14 amino acids. Germline V gene data show CDR1 as SGHTA and CDR2 as FQGNSA. Trimming took 5 bases from V and 4 from J; bases not matched to a gene: 6. CDR3 region: CASSRSGGNYEQYF. In DNA, the CDR3 is TGTGCCAGCAGCCGGAGCGGGGGGAATTACGAGCAGTACTTC.

Concerning this clone itself: The same CDR3 is also encoded by other DNA sequences in this sample. This chain connects TRBV5-4 to TRBJ2-7, with a weak D call TRBD1 (5 bases). This CDR3 is built from 14 residues. The ends were cut back, 3 bases at V and 2 bases at J, with 12 bases in the middle. Germline values: CDR1 SGHNT, CDR2 YYREEE (reference sequence). The CDR3 sequence is CASSSNDSPYEQYF. The CDR3, as DNA: TGTGCCAGCAGCTCTAACGACAGTCCCTACGAGCAGTACTTC.

The chain combines TRBV5-5 with TRBJ2-1; 9 bases line up with TRBD2. The CDR3 consists of 19 residues. After removal of 0 bases from V and 0 bases from J, the junction contained 10 bases not matched to a gene. The germline CDR1 and CDR2 sequences are SGHKS and YYEKEE (reference sequence). DNA for the CDR3: TGTGCCAGCAGCTTGGTTCCAGCGGGGGGCCCTTTCTCCTACAATGAGCAGTTCTTC. Its translation is CASSLVPAGGPFSYNEQFF.

The gene calls are TRBV4-2 and TRBJ1-5; 9 bases line up with TRBD1. Germline V gene lookup returns CDR1 LGHNA and CDR2 YNFKEQ. The CDR3 is 15 residues long. With 1 base clipped from V and 6 bases from J, the junction kept 4 bases outside the gene matches. The CDR3 reads CASSQGDRGAQPQHF. CDR3 nucleotides: TGTGCCAGCAGCCAAGGTGACAGGGGGGCTCAGCCCCAGCATTTT.

This sequence joins TRBV6-5 and TRBJ1-6, with 7 bases that match TRBD1. V dropped 6 bases and J dropped 7; count of bases not matched to a gene: 3. Per the germline V gene, CDR1 is MNHEY and CDR2 is SVGAGI. This CDR3 is 13 amino acids long. The CDR3 sequence: CASRAQGNSPLHF. DNA of the CDR3: TGTGCCAGCAGGGCACAGGGGAATTCACCCCTCCACTTT.

The chain couples TRBV7-2 to TRBJ2-6, with TRBD2 as a possible D gene (6 bases). Germline V gene sequence: CDR1 SGHTA, CDR2 FQGNSA. Trimming took off 8 bases at V and 2 bases at J, with 16 bases between the two ends. The CDR3 covers 16 residues. CDR3: CASGAGSFAGANVLTF. In nucleotides, the CDR3 is TGTGCCAGCGGGGCGGGGTCTTTTGCTGGGGCCAACGTCCTGACTTTC.

The chain employs TRBV5-1 and TRBJ1-4; 8 nucleotides agree with TRBD1. The CDR3 is made up of 16 amino acids. With V trimmed by 7 bases and J by 7 bases, 15 bases remained unmatched. Germline loops: CDR1 SGHRS, CDR2 YFSETQ. CDR3 in amino acids: CASGQGSPRTGEKLFF. DNA of the CDR3: TGCGCCAGCGGACAGGGATCGCCTCGGACCGGTGAAAAACTGTTTTTT.

A word on this clone: This may arise from a read error, as a much more abundant clone is one base away. At the DNA level, this CDR3 is encoded by other sequences in the same sample as well. The chain employs TRBV30 and TRBJ1-5, with D uncertain. Trimming cost V 2 bases and J 0 bases, with 5 bases left between them. The CDR3 consists of 13 residues. CDR1 and CDR2 (germline): GTSNPN, SVGIG (reference sequence). Written as DNA, the CDR3 is TGTGCCTGGAGTTCGGATAGCAATCAGCCCCAGCATTTT. Its protein product is CAWSSDSNQPQHF.

The chain carries TRBV5-1 and TRBJ2-1; D remains ambiguous. The CDR3 spans 15 residues. V lost 0 bases, J lost 1 base, and 8 bases lay in between. Germline loops: CDR1 SGHRS, CDR2 YFSETQ. The CDR3 sequence is CASSLGITSYNEQFF. The DNA of the CDR3 is TGCGCCAGCAGCTTGGGCATCACATCCTACAATGAGCAGTTCTTC.

The rearrangement links TRBV4-1 to TRBJ1-2; tentatively, D is TRBD1 (5 bases). CDR3 size: 17 residues. V was shortened by 3 bases and J by 4 bases, with 21 bases between the two germline ends. CDR1 is MGHRA and CDR2 is YSYEKL in the germline V gene. The CDR3 DNA follows: TGCGCCAGCAGCCAGAGCCCACCGGACGGGGGATTCTATGGCTACACCTTC. It encodes CASSQSPPDGGFYGYTF.

This chain joins TRBV7-9 and TRBJ1-4; no clear D gene. The germline gives CDR1 SEHNR, CDR2 FQNEAQ (reference sequence). V lost 1 base and J 8 bases, leaving 11 bases between the germline ends. This CDR3 is 14 amino acids long. The CDR3 sequence is CASSLVVSGEKLFF. The CDR3 nucleotides are TGTGCCAGCAGCTTAGTGGTATCCGGGGAAAAACTGTTTTTT.

The chain's CDR3 is CASSLAQGYSGNTIYF. The CDR3 nucleotides read TGTGCCAGTAGCCTCGCCCAGGGATACTCTGGAAACACCATATATTTT. The V call is TRBV19, the J call TRBJ1-3; tentatively, D is TRBD1 (5 bases). The CDR3 runs 16 residues. The germline gives CDR1 LNHDA, CDR2 SQIVND (reference sequence). V was clipped by 6 bases and J by 0 bases, with 15 bases between them. Full variable domain (missing parts from reference TRBV19 and TRBJ1-3): DGGITQSPKYLFRKEGQNVTLSCEQNLNHDAMYWYRQDPGQGLRLIYYSQIVNDFQKGDIAEGYSVSREKKESFPLTVTSAQKNPTAFYLCASSLAQGYSGNTIYFGEGSWLTVV.

This clone was detected a few times. This sequence joins TRBV30 and TRBJ1-1; 9 bases fit TRBD1. The length of the CDR3 is 16 residues. V lost 3 bases and J lost 0; bases outside the gene matches: 8. Germline CDR1 is GTSNPN and CDR2 is SVGIG (reference sequence). The CDR3 DNA reads TGTGCCTGGAGCGAGGACAGGGGCTGGGTGAACACTGAAGCTTTCTTT. Translating gives CAWSEDRGWVNTEAFF.

This clone was found a few times. The chain recombines TRBV27 with TRBJ2-7, with D possibly being TRBD2 (6 bases). There are 15 residues in the CDR3. CDR1 and CDR2 (germline): MNHEY, SMNVEV (reference sequence). Deletions cut 6 bases from V and 3 bases from J, with 18 bases between. The CDR3 bases are TGTGCCAGCAGCCCACTAGCCGCGACCTTCTACGAGCAGTACTTC. This encodes CASSPLAATFYEQYF.

This chain connects TRBV14 to TRBJ2-4, with D perhaps TRBD2 (5 bases). The CDR3 extends over 13 amino acids. Germline CDR1 SGHDN, CDR2 FVKESK. V lost 6 bases to trimming and J lost 8 bases, with 14 bases between them. CDR3 sequence: CASSNTGVYIQYF. DNA for the CDR3: TGTGCCAGCAGTAACACCGGGGTGTACATTCAGTACTTC.

This chain links TRBV7-9 with TRBJ2-7; a possible D gene is TRBD1 (5 bases). The CDR3 sequence is 14 residues long. CDR1 and CDR2 (germline): SEHNR, FQNEAQ (reference sequence). V lost 6 bases, J lost 3 bases, and 15 bases lay in between. For the CDR3, the DNA is TGTGCCAGCAGAACGGACAAGGAATTCTACGAGCAGTACTTC. It translates to CASRTDKEFYEQYF.

This clone was seen a few times. The chain carries TRBV7-9 and TRBJ1-3; D is undetermined. V lost 1 base, J lost 1 base, and 8 bases lay in between. The CDR3 runs to 15 residues. CDR1 is SEHNR, CDR2 FQNEAQ, per germline (reference sequence). Here the CDR3 DNA reads TGTGCCAGCAGCTTAGTCGCCGATTCTGGAAACACCATATATTTT. This encodes CASSLVADSGNTIYF. Filled out from reference TRBV7-9 and TRBJ1-3, the complete variable domain reads DTGVSQNPRHKITKRGQNVTFRCDPISEHNRLYWYRQTLGQGPEFLTYFQNEAQLEKSRLLSDRFSAERPKGSFSTLEIQRTEQGDSAMYLCASSLVADSGNTIYFGEGSWLTVV.